Listed here are 27 T cell receptor beta chains from one sample, sequenced in a study of immune evolution from preneoplasia to lung adenocarcinoma. Profiled with immunoSEQ multiplex PCR; TCRdb holds only in-frame clones, not every one. Seen here are thousands of clones, around four fifths observed once, and the top ten hold about 20%. Sequencing was carried out using FFPE adjacent normal lung tissue. Receptors were obtained from a donor at least 70 years old with lung adenocarcinoma.

The chain is built from TRBV11-2 and TRBJ1-1; no reliable D call. The germline gives CDR1 SGHAT, CDR2 FQNNGV. V was shortened by 2 bases and J by 7 bases, with 8 bases between the two germline ends. This CDR3 has 12 residues. The CDR3 bases are TGTGCCAGCAGCTTAATATCAGATGAAGCTTTCTTT. Translating it yields CASSLISDEAFF.

The chain couples TRBV7-2 to TRBJ2-5, with 10 bases that match TRBD2. CDR3 length: 15 residues. CDR1 SGHTA and CDR2 FQGNSA come from the germline V gene. The V and J ends lost 2 bases and 3 bases, in that order; junction bases with no gene match: 3. CDR3 nucleotides: TGTGCCAGCAGCTTAAACGGACTAGCGGAAGAGACCCAGTACTTC. Amino acids: CASSLNGLAEETQYF.

The chain has TRBV28 and TRBJ2-3, with 7 bases matching TRBD1. Unmatched junction bases numbered 11, after V lost 6 bases and J lost 2 bases. The CDR3 is 16 amino acids. Germline CDR1 is MDHEN and CDR2 is SYDVKM. The CDR3 DNA is TGTGCCAGCAGGGGGCTAGGGACAGCCTTCACAGATACGCAGTATTTT. Translating gives CASRGLGTAFTDTQYF.

This rearrangement joins TRBV25-1 to TRBJ2-3; 13 bases align to TRBD2. J lost 6 bases, V lost 5 bases, and 5 bases had no gene match. The germline CDR1 and CDR2 sequences are MGHDK and SYGVNS. The CDR3 contains 15 residues. CDR3 coding DNA: TGTGCCAGCAGTCGGACTAGCGGGAGCCATGATACGCAGTATTTT. Translating gives CASSRTSGSHDTQYF. The whole variable domain, remainder taken from reference TRBV25-1 and TRBJ2-3, is EADIYQTPRYLVIGTGKKITLECSQTMGHDKMYWYQQDPGMELHLIHYSYGVNSTEKGDLSSESTVSRIRTEHFPLTLESARPSHTSQYLCASSRTSGSHDTQYFGPGTRLTVL.

V gene TRBV29-1 combines with J gene TRBJ1-4; tentative D call: TRBD1 (5 bases). With 7 bases removed from V and 3 bases from J, the gap between germline ends came to 9 bases. Per the germline V gene, CDR1 is SQVTM and CDR2 is ANQGSEA. This CDR3 is built from 12 residues. CDR3 DNA sequence: TGCAGCGCTACAGGAGCTAATGAAAAACTGTTTTTT. This codes for CSATGANEKLFF.

The chain joins TRBV4-1 to TRBJ2-5; 13 bases fit TRBD2. V lost 3 bases, J lost 5 bases, and 6 bases stayed unmatched. The CDR3 spans 16 residues. CDR1 and CDR2 (germline): MGHRA, YSYEKL. The CDR3: CASSQRTSGRGETQYF. CDR3 sequence (DNA): TGCGCCAGCAGCCAGCGGACTAGCGGGAGAGGGGAGACCCAGTACTTC.

This chain uses TRBV25-1 with TRBJ1-1; weak D call: TRBD1 (6 bases). The CDR3 is 15 amino acids. Germline loops: CDR1 MGHDK, CDR2 SYGVNS. V lost 1 base and J 1 base, leaving 10 bases between the germline ends. The CDR3 is CASSELGATNTEAFF. CDR3 DNA: TGTGCCAGCAGTGAATTGGGGGCTACGAACACTGAAGCTTTCTTT.

Turning to this clone: The junction departs from the called germline gene at one end, perhaps through a read error. The rearrangement links TRBV10-1 to TRBJ2-1, with unresolved D. The CDR3 totals 16 residues. Germline-derived CDR1 and CDR2 are WNHNN and SYGVQD (reference sequence). This CDR3 reads CASRSGVTPHYNEQFF. DNA for the CDR3: TGCGCCAGCAGATCTGGTGTTACTCCCCACTACAATGAGCAATTCTTC.

The rearrangement joins TRBV29-1 to TRBJ2-1; D gene unclear. The CDR3 has 13 residues. V was shortened by 1 base and J by 8 bases, with 12 bases between the two germline ends. Per germline, CDR1 SQVTM and CDR2 ANQGSEA. The DNA for the CDR3 is TGCAGCGTTGAAGCTTTACCGGGTGATGAGCAGTTCTTC. Amino acid sequence: CSVEALPGDEQFF.

V gene TRBV11-2 combines with J gene TRBJ1-3; 7 bases are shared with TRBD1. The CDR3 has 16 residues. Trimming cost V 4 bases and J 0 bases; bases outside gene matches: 6. Germline CDR1 and CDR2: SGHAT and FQNNGV. The CDR3 sequence: CASSSPGQSSGNTIYF. The CDR3 DNA reads TGTGCCAGCAGCTCCCCGGGACAGAGCTCTGGAAACACCATATATTTT.

The chain carries TRBV5-6 and TRBJ1-5, with D possibly matching TRBD1 (6 bases). The germline gives CDR1 SGHDT, CDR2 YYEEEE. V was clipped by 3 bases and J by 0 bases, with 13 bases between them. The CDR3 consists of 16 residues. CDR3 sequence reads: CASSSSGTPSNQPQHF. As DNA, the CDR3 is TGTGCCAGCAGCTCTTCCGGGACACCTAGCAATCAGCCCCAGCATTTT.

This chain connects TRBV9 to TRBJ1-5, with TRBD1 identical over 7 bases. V gave up 3 bases and J gave up 7 bases; unmatched junction bases: 7. Per the germline V gene, CDR1 is SGDLS and CDR2 is YYNGEE. The CDR3 is 14 amino acids. CDR3 residues: CASSEGQQSQPQHF. CDR3 sequence (DNA): TGTGCCAGCAGCGAGGGACAGCAAAGCCAGCCCCAGCATTTT.

The chain links TRBV6-1 to TRBJ2-7; 8 bases map to TRBD1. The CDR3 consists of 15 residues. Germline V gene data show CDR1 as MNHNS and CDR2 as SASEGT. V was pared by 1 base and J by 4 bases, with 6 bases of the junction left unmatched. The CDR3 coding sequence is TGTGCCAGCAGTGAAGAGACAGGGGTGAATTACGAGCAGTACTTC. Translated: CASSEETGVNYEQYF.

CDR3 bases: TGTGCCAGCAGTGAGGGGACTAGCGGGGAGAATGAGCAGTTCTTC. Protein product: CASSEGTSGENEQFF. The rearrangement joins TRBV6-4 to TRBJ2-1; TRBD2 aligns across 13 bases. The J segment lost 7 bases and the V segment lost 3 bases, leaving 3 bases of the junction unmatched. The CDR3 sequence is 15 residues long. CDR1 and CDR2 (germline): MRHNA, SNTAGT.

This clone showed up just once. The chain has TRBV28 and TRBJ2-7; a weak D match, TRBD1 (7 bases). Germline V CDR1 and CDR2: MDHEN, SYDVKM. V was shortened by 6 bases and J by 5 bases, with 14 bases between the two germline ends. The CDR3 loop spans 13 amino acids. CDR3 nucleotide sequence: TGTGCCAGCAGGAGGGGGCGGGGTGACGAGCAGTACTTC. Translation: CASRRGRGDEQYF.

The chain links TRBV18 to TRBJ2-1; D is perhaps TRBD2 (6 bases). CDR3 length: 12 amino acids. The germline CDR1 and CDR2 sequences are KGHSH and LQKENI. V lost 1 base to trimming and J lost 8 bases, with 6 bases between them. In DNA, the CDR3 is TGTGCCAGCTCACCACAGCGGGATGAGCAGTTCTTC. Its protein is CASSPQRDEQFF.

The genes are TRBV9 and TRBJ2-3; 9 nucleotides match TRBD1. Germline-derived CDR1 and CDR2 are SGDLS and YYNGEE. There are 16 residues in the CDR3. J was trimmed by 1 base and V by 4 bases; bases with no gene match: 7. The CDR3 region has the DNA TGTGCCAGCAGCCTACGACAGGGGGAGGGCACAGATACGCAGTATTTT. Translation gives CASSLRQGEGTDTQYF.

This clone came up a few times. This sequence joins TRBV28 and TRBJ1-2; TRBD1 matches 8 bases. V lost 5 bases and J lost 8; bases outside the gene matches: 10. Germline V gene sequence: CDR1 MDHEN, CDR2 SYDVKM. CDR3 length equals 14 residues. The CDR3 loop is CASSPPGGRGGYTF. CDR3 coding DNA: TGTGCCAGCAGTCCGCCAGGGGGCCGAGGGGGCTACACCTTC.

The genes are TRBV11-2 and TRBJ2-7; tentatively, D is TRBD1 or TRBD2 (5 bases each). The germline V and J ends were trimmed by 4 bases and 0 bases, with 19 bases remaining between them. Germline assignment: CDR1 SGHAT and CDR2 FQNNGV. This CDR3 is 17 amino acids long. The CDR3 DNA sequence: TGTGCCAGCAGCTCCCCGGCCGGGACGGGGAGCTCCTACGAGCAGTACTTC. Amino acids: CASSSPAGTGSSYEQYF.

This chain links TRBV7-2 with TRBJ2-7; 8 positions agree with TRBD2. V shed 2 bases, J shed 0 bases, and the junction held 3 bases outside the gene matches. This CDR3 is 15 amino acids long. Germline V gene sequence: CDR1 SGHTA, CDR2 FQGNSA. CDR3 region: CASSLSGSTSYEQYF. The CDR3 nucleotides are TGTGCCAGCAGCTTAAGCGGGAGTACCTCCTACGAGCAGTACTTC.

CDR3: CASSANRIELFF. The CDR3 bases are TGTGCCAGCAGTGCCAACAGGATTGAACTGTTTTTT. The chain combines TRBV27 with TRBJ1-4; D might be TRBD1 (5 bases). Deletions cut 5 bases from V and 12 bases from J, with 13 bases between. The CDR3 length is 12 residues. In germline, CDR1 is MNHEY, CDR2 SMNVEV (reference sequence).

The rearrangement uses TRBV7-9 and TRBJ2-1; 16 nucleotides match TRBD2. Trimming cost V 0 bases and J 6 bases; bases outside gene matches: 8. Germline values: CDR1 SEHNR, CDR2 FQNEAQ (reference sequence). The CDR3 loop spans 19 amino acids. The CDR3 nucleotides are TGTGCCAGCAGCTTAGCCGGGACTAGCGGGAGGGCCTGGGGCAATGAGCAGTTCTTC. Its protein is CASSLAGTSGRAWGNEQFF.

This rearrangement joins TRBV7-9 to TRBJ1-1; D ambiguous. This CDR3 region has 15 residues. The V and J ends lost 2 bases and 0 bases respectively, with 10 bases between them. CDR1 and CDR2 (germline): SEHNR, FQNEAQ (reference sequence). The CDR3: CASSLWGPVNTEAFF. CDR3 nucleotides: TGTGCCAGCAGCTTATGGGGTCCGGTGAACACTGAAGCTTTCTTT.

The chain combines TRBV29-1 with TRBJ1-2; the match to TRBD1 covers 9 bases. CDR3 length: 14 amino acids. Germline CDR1 reads SQVTM; CDR2 reads ANQGSEA. Trimming took 1 base from V and 2 from J; bases not matched to a gene: 2. CDR3 nucleotide sequence: TGCAGCGTTGAAGGTGGGACAGGGAACTATGGCTACACCTTC. Translation: CSVEGGTGNYGYTF. The variable domain in full, completed from reference TRBV29-1 and TRBJ1-2, reads SAVISQKPSRDICQRGTSLTIQCQVDSQVTMMFWYRQQPGQSLTLIATANQGSEATYESGFVIDKFPISRPNLTFSTLTVSNMSPEDSSIYLCSVEGGTGNYGYTFGSGTRLTVV.

The J gene is TRBJ2-3, the V gene TRBV19; 9 positions agree with TRBD1. Germline-derived CDR1 and CDR2 are LNHDA and SQIVND (reference sequence). This CDR3 has 14 amino acids. V dropped 1 base and J dropped 4; count of bases not matched to a gene: 0. The CDR3 region is CASSIGQGADTQYF. Here the CDR3 DNA reads TGTGCCAGTAGTATAGGACAGGGGGCAGATACGCAGTATTTT.

The rearrangement uses TRBV9 and TRBJ1-1, with D unresolved. Per the germline V gene, CDR1 is SGDLS and CDR2 is YYNGEE. Between the trimmed V and J ends, which lost 0 bases and 1 base, there was a span of 19 bases. The CDR3 is 18 amino acids. CDR3 amino acids: CASSVGPRSGGGNTEAFF. The CDR3 DNA follows: TGTGCCAGCAGCGTAGGTCCCCGATCCGGAGGAGGGAACACTGAAGCTTTCTTT.

In DNA, the CDR3 is TGTGCCAGCAGTTCGGGACTCCCTGCCGAACTGTTTTTT. Translated, it gives CASSSGLPAELFF. The V gene is TRBV6-5, the J gene TRBJ1-4, with a possible D match to TRBD1 (5 bases). Germline V gives CDR1 MNHEY, CDR2 SVGAGI. This CDR3 is 13 amino acids long. The V end lost 4 bases, the J end lost 12 bases, and 15 bases lay between the germline ends.